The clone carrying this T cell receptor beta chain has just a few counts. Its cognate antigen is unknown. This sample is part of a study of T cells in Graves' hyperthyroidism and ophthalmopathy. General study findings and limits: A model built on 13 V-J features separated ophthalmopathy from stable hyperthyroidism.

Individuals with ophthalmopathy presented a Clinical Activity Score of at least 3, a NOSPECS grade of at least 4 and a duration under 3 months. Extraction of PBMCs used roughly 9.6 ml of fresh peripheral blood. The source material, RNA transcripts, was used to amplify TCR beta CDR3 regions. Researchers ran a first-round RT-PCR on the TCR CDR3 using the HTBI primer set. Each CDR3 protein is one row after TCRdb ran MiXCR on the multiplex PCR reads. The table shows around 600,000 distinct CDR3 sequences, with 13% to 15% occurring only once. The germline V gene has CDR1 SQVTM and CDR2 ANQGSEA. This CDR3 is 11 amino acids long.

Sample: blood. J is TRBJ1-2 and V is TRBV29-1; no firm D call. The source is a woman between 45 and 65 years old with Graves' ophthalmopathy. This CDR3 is CNAGESDGYTF. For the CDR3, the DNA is TGCAACGCAGGAGAGAGCGATGGCTACACCTTC.